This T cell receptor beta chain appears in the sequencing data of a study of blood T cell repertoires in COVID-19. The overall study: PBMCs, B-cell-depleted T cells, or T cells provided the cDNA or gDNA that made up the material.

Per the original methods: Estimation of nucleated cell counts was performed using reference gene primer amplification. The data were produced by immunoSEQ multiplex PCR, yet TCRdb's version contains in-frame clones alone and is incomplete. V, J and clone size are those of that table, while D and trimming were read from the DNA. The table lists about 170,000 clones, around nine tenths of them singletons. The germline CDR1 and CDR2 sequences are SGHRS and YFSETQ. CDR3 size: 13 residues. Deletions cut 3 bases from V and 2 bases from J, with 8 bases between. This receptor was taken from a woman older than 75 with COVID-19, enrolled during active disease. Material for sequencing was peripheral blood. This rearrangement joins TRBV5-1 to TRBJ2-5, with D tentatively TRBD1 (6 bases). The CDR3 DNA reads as TGCGCCAGCAGCTCGGGGACACAAGAGACCCAGTACTTC. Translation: CASSSGTQETQYF.